These T cell receptor beta chains were read from a single sample in a study of T-cell memory formation after mild COVID-19. Each CDR3 protein is one row after TCRdb ran MiXCR on the 5' RACE reads. The table shows 250,000 to 300,000 distinct CDR3 sequences, with 16% occurring only once. What was sequenced was PBMCs or a T cell subset sorted from them (not recorded which). These receptors all stem from a man younger than 30 who had mild COVID-19 (a few samples of this study predate the infection). Cell type and time point are not known. CDR3s include the opening cysteine and the closing phenylalanine or tryptophan. Each record gives: clone size, D gene, V gene, J gene, CDR3 protein, CDR3 DNA. A D gene is named only where the DNA matches it firmly. Size is omitted from some rows. Given values are once, few, many or a class for expanded clones.

size: few
D: NA
V: TRBV14
J: TRBJ1-2
CDR3: CASSPEGLGYTF
DNA: TGTGCCAGCAGCCCCGAGGGTCTGGGCTACACCTTC

size: NA
D: NA
V: TRBV9
J: TRBJ1-3
CDR3: CASSDSSGNTIYF
DNA: TGTGCCAGCAGCGACAGCTCTGGAAACACCATATATTTT

size: few
D: NA
V: TRBV30
J: TRBJ1-5
CDR3: CAWSVQGDQPQHF
DNA: TGTGCCTGGAGTGTACAAGGGGATCAGCCCCAGCATTTT

size: once
D: NA
V: TRBV4-1
J: TRBJ1-5
CDR3: CASSQEWDQPQHF
DNA: TGCGCCAGCAGCCAAGAGTGGGACCAGCCCCAGCATTTT

size: NA
D: NA
V: TRBV10-3
J: TRBJ2-5
CDR3: CAISESRQGGKTQYF
DNA: TGTGCCATCAGTGAGTCAAGACAGGGAGGAAAGACCCAGTACTTC

size: many
D: NA
V: TRBV5-1
J: TRBJ2-3
CDR3: CASSLLGSRDTQYF
DNA: TGCGCCAGCAGCTTGCTAGGTAGTCGAGATACGCAGTATTTT

size: NA
D: NA
V: TRBV12-3/TRBV12-4
J: TRBJ1-3
CDR3: CASSPGTRPGNTIYF
DNA: TGTGCCAGCAGTCCAGGGACAAGACCCGGAAACACCATATATTTT

size: NA
D: NA
V: TRBV7-9
J: TRBJ1-2
CDR3: CASSLQGDGYTF
DNA: TGTGCCAGCAGCTTACAGGGAGATGGCTACACCTTC

size: once
D: NA
V: TRBV29-1
J: TRBJ2-1
CDR3: CSVFPWSYNEQFF
DNA: TGCAGCGTTTTTCCGTGGTCCTACAATGAGCAGTTCTTC

size: few
D: NA
V: TRBV4-3
J: TRBJ2-7
CDR3: CASSQGIPAWPEQYF
DNA: TGCGCCAGCAGCCAAGGGATCCCGGCCTGGCCCGAGCAGTACTTC

size: few
D: TRBD1
V: TRBV12-3/TRBV12-4
J: TRBJ2-2
CDR3: CASSGDSTSIGELFF
DNA: TGTGCCAGCAGTGGGGACAGCACGTCTATCGGGGAGCTGTTTTTT

size: many
D: TRBD1
V: TRBV5-1
J: TRBJ2-4
CDR3: CASSFSPGQGASKNIQYF
DNA: TGCGCCAGCAGCTTCTCCCCGGGACAGGGGGCGTCCAAAAACATTCAGTACTTC

size: few
D: NA
V: TRBV12-3/TRBV12-4
J: TRBJ2-7
CDR3: CASSPPPASREQYF
DNA: TGTGCCAGCAGCCCACCCCCAGCATCGCGCGAGCAGTACTTC

size: NA
D: TRBD1
V: TRBV5-1
J: TRBJ2-4
CDR3: CASSQDRGRAKNIQYF
DNA: TGCGCCAGCAGCCAAGACAGGGGTAGAGCCAAAAACATTCAGTACTTC

size: many
D: TRBD2
V: TRBV20-1
J: TRBJ2-1
CDR3: CSASHTSGRVGEQFF
DNA: TGCAGTGCTTCTCACACTAGCGGACGCGTGGGTGAGCAGTTCTTC

size: NA
D: NA
V: TRBV12-3/TRBV12-4
J: TRBJ2-3
CDR3: CASSLVGPHTDTQYF
DNA: TGTGCCAGCAGTTTAGTGGGTCCCCACACAGATACGCAGTATTTT

size: NA
D: NA
V: TRBV6-6
J: TRBJ2-7
CDR3: CASSGGLEGSYEQYF
DNA: TGTGCCAGCAGCGGCGGTCTCGAGGGCTCCTACGAGCAGTACTTC

size: few
D: TRBD1
V: TRBV4-1
J: TRBJ2-7
CDR3: CASSQGQGASYEQYF
DNA: TGCGCCAGCAGCCAAGGGCAGGGGGCCTCATACGAGCAGTACTTC

size: NA
D: NA
V: TRBV7-2
J: TRBJ2-7
CDR3: CASSTATGDYYEQYF
DNA: TGTGCCAGCAGCACTGCGACTGGAGACTACTACGAGCAGTACTTC

size: few
D: TRBD2
V: TRBV4-3
J: TRBJ2-7
CDR3: CASSHRLAEQAHYEQYF
DNA: TGCGCCAGCAGCCACCGACTAGCGGAACAAGCCCACTACGAGCAGTACTTC

size: NA
D: NA
V: TRBV6-2/TRBV6-3
J: TRBJ2-7
CDR3: CASRGRPCEQYF
DNA: TGTGCCAGCAGGGGACGGCCCTGCGAGCAGTACTTC

size: once
D: NA
V: TRBV7-8
J: TRBJ2-5
CDR3: CASSLTRLGETQYF
DNA: TGTGCCAGCAGCTTAACTCGGTTGGGAGAGACCCAGTACTTC

size: NA
D: NA
V: TRBV10-3
J: TRBJ2-4
CDR3: CAISGTGSIQYF
DNA: TGTGCCATCAGTGGCACAGGGTCCATTCAGTACTTC

size: few
D: TRBD2
V: TRBV18
J: TRBJ2-7
CDR3: CASSPFLAGGSSYEQYF
DNA: TGTGCCAGCTCACCATTTCTAGCGGGGGGGAGCTCCTACGAGCAGTACTTC

size: few
D: TRBD1
V: TRBV4-3
J: TRBJ2-7
CDR3: CASSQAPGQMSYEQYF
DNA: TGCGCCAGCAGCCAGGCCCCGGGACAGATGTCCTACGAGCAGTACTTC

size: NA
D: TRBD2
V: TRBV6-1
J: TRBJ2-5
CDR3: CAGREWGGETQYF
DNA: TGTGCCGGGAGGGAGTGGGGTGGGGAGACCCAGTACTTC

size: few
D: NA
V: TRBV29-1
J: TRBJ2-5
CDR3: CSVGAGNQETQYF
DNA: TGCAGCGTGGGGGCAGGTAACCAAGAGACCCAGTACTTC

size: NA
D: TRBD2
V: TRBV10-3
J: TRBJ2-5
CDR3: CATQLAGATETQYF
DNA: TGTGCCACCCAATTAGCGGGGGCGACAGAGACCCAGTACTTC

size: few
D: NA
V: TRBV11-2
J: TRBJ1-4
CDR3: CASSLFGAVLGEKLFF
DNA: TGTGCCAGCAGCTTATTTGGCGCTGTCTTGGGGGAAAAACTGTTTTTT

size: NA
D: TRBD1
V: TRBV20-1
J: TRBJ2-5
CDR3: CSAPLPTGSETQYF
DNA: TGCAGCGCTCCACTCCCGACAGGGTCGGAGACCCAGTACTTC

size: NA
D: TRBD1
V: TRBV12-3/TRBV12-4
J: TRBJ2-7
CDR3: CASSLAQGGSTTLYEQYF
DNA: TGTGCCAGCAGTTTAGCCCAAGGGGGCAGCACCACCCTCTACGAGCAGTACTTC

size: many
D: NA
V: TRBV7-6
J: TRBJ1-1
CDR3: CASSLETGTEAFF
DNA: TGTGCCAGCAGCCTAGAAACCGGGACGGAAGCTTTCTTT

size: few
D: NA
V: TRBV6-5
J: TRBJ1-1
CDR3: CASSYSTQNTEAFF
DNA: TGTGCCAGCAGTTACTCGACACAGAACACTGAAGCTTTCTTT

size: few
D: TRBD1
V: TRBV5-6
J: TRBJ1-5
CDR3: CASSGGQGVPQPQHF
DNA: TGTGCCAGCAGCGGGGGACAGGGAGTCCCTCAGCCCCAGCATTTT

size: NA
D: NA
V: TRBV4-1
J: TRBJ2-5
CDR3: CASSDRTSQETQYF
DNA: TGCGCCAGCAGCGATAGGACCAGCCAAGAGACCCAGTACTTC

size: few
D: TRBD1
V: TRBV6-2/TRBV6-3
J: TRBJ2-3
CDR3: CASRRTGTDTQYF
DNA: TGTGCCAGCAGAAGGACAGGGACAGATACGCAGTATTTT

size: NA
D: TRBD2
V: TRBV25-1
J: TRBJ2-3
CDR3: CARPDGRGADTQYF
DNA: TGTGCCAGACCGGACGGGAGGGGCGCAGATACGCAGTATTTT

size: NA
D: NA
V: TRBV13
J: TRBJ1-2
CDR3: CASFGGFGQPYGYTF
DNA: TGTGCCAGCTTCGGTGGGTTTGGACAGCCCTATGGCTACACCTTC

size: many
D: NA
V: TRBV5-1
J: TRBJ2-5
CDR3: CASSLWESVMRIQYF
DNA: TGCGCCAGCAGCTTGTGGGAAAGTGTGATGAGGATCCAGTACTTC

size: NA
D: NA
V: TRBV9
J: TRBJ2-3
CDR3: CASSVDGDVTDTQYF
DNA: TGTGCCAGCAGCGTTGATGGGGACGTGACAGATACGCAGTATTTT

size: NA
D: NA
V: TRBV7-2
J: TRBJ2-5
CDR3: CASSPSALRETQYF
DNA: TGTGCCAGCAGCCCCTCGGCGTTAAGAGAGACCCAGTACTTC

size: NA
D: NA
V: TRBV5-4
J: TRBJ2-3
CDR3: CASSLGGGLASTDTQYF
DNA: TGTGCCAGCAGCTTGGGAGGGGGTCTGGCCTCCACAGATACGCAGTATTTT

size: few
D: NA
V: TRBV27
J: TRBJ2-1
CDR3: CASSSNPGNYNEQFF
DNA: TGTGCCAGCAGTTCCAACCCGGGGAACTACAATGAGCAGTTCTTC

size: few
D: NA
V: TRBV5-1
J: TRBJ1-1
CDR3: CASSLEWGRGNTEAFF
DNA: TGCGCCAGCAGCCTCGAATGGGGAAGGGGTAACACTGAAGCTTTCTTT

size: NA
D: NA
V: TRBV7-9
J: TRBJ1-1
CDR3: CASSLSGTGGRTEAFF
DNA: TGTGCCAGCAGCTTATCGGGGACGGGGGGAAGGACTGAAGCTTTCTTT

size: many
D: NA
V: TRBV27
J: TRBJ2-3
CDR3: CASSPEWGTDTQYF
DNA: TGTGCCAGCAGCCCCGAATGGGGCACAGATACGCAGTATTTT

size: many
D: NA
V: TRBV7-8
J: TRBJ2-7
CDR3: CASSRGTVLSYEQYF
DNA: TGTGCCAGCAGCCGAGGGACGGTGCTCTCCTACGAGCAGTACTTC